The next 6 T cell receptor beta chains were all read from a single sample in a study of molecular identifiers for immune sequencing clone quantification. Via MiXCR, TCRdb re-called the PCR reads, giving one row per CDR3 protein. There are about half a million distinct CDR3 sequences in the sample; around 23% occur only once, and 0.7% to 0.9% lies in the top ten. The sequencing input was naive CD8+ T cells from blood, with Jurkat cell RNA spiked in. Specified subset: FACS-sorted CD8+CD4-CCR7+CD45RA+ naive T cells. Receptors were obtained from a human donor in good health. Some libraries in this study had Jurkat cell RNA spiked in.

V usage is TRBV6-5 and J usage is TRBJ1-2; a weak D match, TRBD1 (5 bases). The CDR3 consists of 15 residues. V lost 0 bases to trimming and J lost 6 bases, with 14 bases between them. CDR1 and CDR2 from the germline V gene are MNHEY and SVGAGI. CDR3 loop: CASSYSVGGTDGYTF. DNA for the CDR3: TGTGCCAGCAGTTACTCGGTGGGGGGAACTGATGGCTACACCTTC.

This clonotype was picked up a small number of times. V usage is TRBV20-1 and J usage is TRBJ1-5; D gene ambiguous. There are 14 residues in the CDR3. Germline V gene lookup returns CDR1 DFQATT and CDR2 SNEGSKA (reference sequence). The CDR3 DNA is TGCAGCCTGACGGGTTCGCTTGGCAATCAGCCCCAGCATTTT. Amino acids: CSLTGSLGNQPQHF.

The CDR3 DNA reads TGTGCCATCAGTGAGTCAGGGGAGTCCTCCTACGAGCAGTACTTC. Translation gives CAISESGESSYEQYF. The J gene is TRBJ2-7, the V gene TRBV10-3; D is perhaps TRBD1 or TRBD2 (5 bases each). This CDR3 contains 15 residues. Germline assignment: CDR1 ENHRY and CDR2 SYGVKD. V dropped 0 bases and J dropped 0 bases, with 9 bases sitting between them.

Details on this clonotype: The junction departs from the called germline gene at one end, perhaps through a read error. V gene TRBV4-3 combines with J gene TRBJ2-3; TRBD2 matches at 11 bases. The CDR3 spans 17 residues. In germline, CDR1 is LGHNA, CDR2 YSLEER. Written as DNA, the CDR3 is TGCGCCAGCAACCAAGATTGGACTAGCGGGTACACAGATACGCAGTATTTT. Translated, it gives CASNQDWTSGYTDTQYF.

The sample holds many counts of this clonotype. This chain links TRBV6-1 with TRBJ2-7; no firm D call. V gave up 1 base and J gave up 5 bases, with 9 bases separating them. The CDR3 has 13 residues. Germline CDR1 and CDR2: MNHNS and SASEGT. The CDR3 DNA reads as TGTGCCAGCAGTGAAGAAGTCGGCCACGAGCAGTACTTC. Encoded protein: CASSEEVGHEQYF.

The J gene is TRBJ1-5, the V gene TRBV4-3; TRBD1 matches at 9 bases. The germline V gene encodes CDR1 LGHNA and CDR2 YSLEER. The J segment lost 5 bases and the V segment lost 0 bases, leaving 2 bases of the junction unmatched. This CDR3 is built from 15 residues. Here the CDR3 DNA reads TGCGCCAGCAGCCAAGATACAGGGGGCTATCAGCCCCAGCATTTT. Translated: CASSQDTGGYQPQHF.